Listed below are T cell receptor beta chains from one sample, sequenced in a study of naive and memory T cell subsets. TCRdb called the UMI-ligation and nested PCR reads again in MiXCR, with one record for every CDR3 protein. The data contain some 30,000 distinct CDR3 sequences, roughly 7.3% of them singletons. The sequenced sample was skin, obtained from a tuberculin skin test site. These receptor sequences come from an adult in good health. Both conserved end residues are part of each CDR3. A D gene is named only where the DNA matches it firmly. Some rows have no size entry. The others give once, few or many, or a class for an expanded clone.

DNA: TGTGCCAGCAGCTTGGGTGGTGGAGGGACAGTAACAGATACGCAGTATTTT; CDR3: CASSLGGGGTVTDTQYF; V: TRBV5-8; D: .; size: many; J: TRBJ2-3
DNA: TGCAGTGCCCCTAGCGGGCGCCACCGGGCCCAGTACTTC; CDR3: CSAPSGRHRAQYF; V: TRBV20-1; D: TRBD2; size: many; J: TRBJ2-5
DNA: TGCGCCAGCAGCTTGGTCGGGGCACAGAACACTGAAGCTTTCTTT; CDR3: CASSLVGAQNTEAFF; V: TRBV5-1; D: .; size: many; J: TRBJ1-1
DNA: TGTGCCAGCAGCGTAGGCCAGGGGGAGACCCAGTACTTC; CDR3: CASSVGQGETQYF; V: TRBV9; D: .; size: many; J: TRBJ2-5
DNA: TGTGCCAGCAGTGAATCGGGGATTAAGGGGGAGCTGTTTTTT; CDR3: CASSESGIKGELFF; V: TRBV2; D: .; size: many; J: TRBJ2-2
DNA: TGCGCCAGCAGCACGGAAACAGGGGTGAACACTGAAGCTTTCTTT; CDR3: CASSTETGVNTEAFF; V: TRBV5-1; D: TRBD1; size: many; J: TRBJ1-1
DNA: TGCGCCAGCAGCTCACCGGGCCAGTCGTCAGATGCTAACTATGGCTACACCTTC; CDR3: CASSSPGQSSDANYGYTF; V: TRBV5-1; D: .; size: .; J: TRBJ1-2
DNA: TGCAGTGCTCCCGAAGGCCAGACTAGCACAGATACGCAGTATTTT; CDR3: CSAPEGQTSTDTQYF; V: TRBV20-1; D: .; size: many; J: TRBJ2-3
DNA: TGCAGTGGGAAGAGGAACACTGAAGCTTTCTTT; CDR3: CSGKRNTEAFF; V: TRBV20-1; D: .; size: few; J: TRBJ1-1
DNA: TGTGCCAGCAGTCCCCTTGAGACAGGGAAAAGTTACGAGCAGTACTTC; CDR3: CASSPLETGKSYEQYF; V: TRBV27; D: TRBD1; size: many; J: TRBJ2-7
DNA: TGTGCCAGCAGCCGACAGGCCCCGAACACCGGGGAGCTGTTTTTT; CDR3: CASSRQAPNTGELFF; V: TRBV7-2; D: .; size: many; J: TRBJ2-2
DNA: TGTGCCAGCAGCATGACAGATTCGAACACTGAAGCTTTCTTT; CDR3: CASSMTDSNTEAFF; V: TRBV3-1; D: .; size: many; J: TRBJ1-1
DNA: TGTGCCAGCAGCTTTCAGGGTTGGAGCACTGAAGCTTTCTTT; CDR3: CASSFQGWSTEAFF; V: TRBV7-2; D: .; size: many; J: TRBJ1-1
DNA: TGCAGTGCTAGTCGGCGACCCGAAAAACTGTTTTTT; CDR3: CSASRRPEKLFF; V: TRBV20-1; D: .; size: .; J: TRBJ1-4
DNA: TGTGCCAGCAGTTACACGGCGGCTAACTATGGCTACACCTTC; CDR3: CASSYTAANYGYTF; V: TRBV6-5; D: .; size: many; J: TRBJ1-2
DNA: TGTGCCAGCAGCGACCCCCGGGGCCCTTACAATGAGCAGTTCTTC; CDR3: CASSDPRGPYNEQFF; V: TRBV7-2; D: .; size: many; J: TRBJ2-1
DNA: TGTGCCAGTAGTATTCAAGCCGCCAAGAACCCCATGGCCAAAAACATTCAGTACTTC; CDR3: CASSIQAAKNPMAKNIQYF; V: TRBV19; D: .; size: .; J: TRBJ2-4
DNA: TGTGCCAGCAGCTTGGAGCGATATGGCTACACCTTC; CDR3: CASSLERYGYTF; V: TRBV5-8; D: .; size: .; J: TRBJ1-2
DNA: TGTGCCAGCAGTCGTAGCCCCGGAGGTGATGGCTACACCTTC; CDR3: CASSRSPGGDGYTF; V: TRBV27; D: .; size: many; J: TRBJ1-2
DNA: TGCAGTGCTAGAGTTTCGACGGGGGCGATACACAATGAGCAGTTCTTC; CDR3: CSARVSTGAIHNEQFF; V: TRBV20-1; D: .; size: many; J: TRBJ2-1
DNA: TGCAGCGTGGACGGCGGGGACGGTGCCTACGAGCAGTACTTC; CDR3: CSVDGGDGAYEQYF; V: TRBV29-1; D: .; size: many; J: TRBJ2-7
DNA: TGTGCCACCAGTGAGCCAGGACAGGGGACGCAGTATTTT; CDR3: CATSEPGQGTQYF; V: TRBV24-1; D: TRBD1; size: .; J: TRBJ2-3
DNA: TGCGCCAGCGTGGGACTAGCGGGGGGGCCGCTCAATGAGCAGTTCTTC; CDR3: CASVGLAGGPLNEQFF; V: TRBV23-1; D: TRBD2; size: many; J: TRBJ2-1
DNA: TGCAGCGTTGTTGGCAGGGGGATCGGGGCCAACGTCCTGACTTTC; CDR3: CSVVGRGIGANVLTF; V: TRBV29-1; D: TRBD1; size: medium-sized; J: TRBJ2-6
DNA: TGTGCCAGCAGCTTCGTAAACGGGGTGAGCGAGCAGTACTTC; CDR3: CASSFVNGVSEQYF; V: TRBV27; D: .; size: many; J: TRBJ2-7
DNA: TGTGCCAGCAGCTCTACGGCGCAGAGGACTGAAGCTTTCTTT; CDR3: CASSSTAQRTEAFF; V: TRBV5-4; D: .; size: few; J: TRBJ1-1
DNA: TGTGCCAGCAGTGGAGAGGGTACGGGCAATGAGCAGTTCTTC; CDR3: CASSGEGTGNEQFF; V: TRBV2; D: .; size: many; J: TRBJ2-1
DNA: TGTGCCAGCAGACCCTCCGGCGGACAGGTCGGTGGCTACACCTTC; CDR3: CASRPSGGQVGGYTF; V: TRBV12-3/TRBV12-4; D: TRBD1; size: many; J: TRBJ1-2
DNA: TGTGCCAGTATTGGGCGACAGGCGAACACTGAAGCTTTCTTT; CDR3: CASIGRQANTEAFF; V: TRBV19; D: .; size: many; J: TRBJ1-1
DNA: TGTGCCAGCAGTTACTTCGTATCAAGCTGGGCTATCTACAATGAGCAGTTCTTC; CDR3: CASSYFVSSWAIYNEQFF; V: TRBV6-5; D: .; size: medium-sized; J: TRBJ2-1
DNA: TGTGCCAGCAGTTTTGGGCTATCTGGGGCCAACGTCCTGACTTTC; CDR3: CASSFGLSGANVLTF; V: TRBV12-3/TRBV12-4; D: .; size: many; J: TRBJ2-6
DNA: TGTGCCAGCAGCTTAGATGCCGCGGTGGCGGGGGGGCACGAGCAGTACTTC; CDR3: CASSLDAAVAGGHEQYF; V: TRBV11-2; D: TRBD2; size: many; J: TRBJ2-7
DNA: TGTGCCAGCAGCATAACAGCCTACAATGAGCAGTTCTTC; CDR3: CASSITAYNEQFF; V: TRBV7-8; D: .; size: few; J: TRBJ2-1
DNA: TGCAGCGTTCGACAGAGTGGAAACACCATATATTTT; CDR3: CSVRQSGNTIYF; V: TRBV29-1; D: .; size: many; J: TRBJ1-3
DNA: TGTGCCAGCTCTCTCAGGGTGGGCCAGCCCCAGCATTTT; CDR3: CASSLRVGQPQHF; V: TRBV18; D: .; size: many; J: TRBJ1-5
DNA: TGTGCCAGCAGCCAAGCTGTCATGTTGCGGGGGGGACACAATGAGCAGTTCTTC; CDR3: CASSQAVMLRGGHNEQFF; V: TRBV3-1; D: TRBD2; size: many; J: TRBJ2-1
DNA: TGTGCCAGCAGCCGACGCCCTTCAGGCGGGGGTAGCGATGAGCAGTTCTTC; CDR3: CASSRRPSGGGSDEQFF; V: TRBV7-2; D: TRBD2; size: many; J: TRBJ2-1
DNA: TGTGCCAGCAGTTTTGTACAGGACAATGAGCAGTTCTTC; CDR3: CASSFVQDNEQFF; V: TRBV28; D: .; size: many; J: TRBJ2-1
DNA: TGTGCCAGCAGTGGGACAGCCGCTAACTATGGCGACACCTTC; CDR3: CASSGTAANYGDTF; V: TRBV28; D: TRBD1; size: .; J: TRBJ1-2
DNA: TGCAGTGCTAGAGATCCAGCGTCGACCTACAATGAGCAGTTCTTC; CDR3: CSARDPASTYNEQFF; V: TRBV20-1; D: .; size: many; J: TRBJ2-1
DNA: TGCAGTGCTCCCCGTACGACAGGGCTCTCCTACAATGAGCAGTTCTTC; CDR3: CSAPRTTGLSYNEQFF; V: TRBV20-1; D: TRBD1; size: many; J: TRBJ2-1
DNA: TGCAGTGCTGGTGGGAGCGAGCAGTACTTC; CDR3: CSAGGSEQYF; V: TRBV20-1; D: .; size: few; J: TRBJ2-7
DNA: TGTGCCAGCAGCCCACCTAGCGGAGGTGCGCAGTATTTT; CDR3: CASSPPSGGAQYF; V: TRBV5-4; D: TRBD2; size: .; J: TRBJ2-3
DNA: TGCGCCAGCAGCTTGACAGGGACCAACTACGAGCAGTACTTC; CDR3: CASSLTGTNYEQYF; V: TRBV5-1; D: .; size: .; J: TRBJ2-7